This TCR beta chain was obtained from a study of blood T cell repertoires in COVID-19. This clone was observed once. Measured with immunoSEQ multiplex PCR; TCRdb has only the in-frame clones, and not every one. The repertoire consists of some 110,000 clones, with around 85% occurring once and the leading ten covering 2.5% to 3.5%. CDR1 SGHTA and CDR2 FQGTGA come from the germline V gene. The CDR3 is 13 amino acids. The germline V and J ends were trimmed by 6 bases and 1 base, with 9 bases remaining between them. The sample consisted of peripheral blood. This sequence originates from a woman of 80 years or more with COVID-19, enrolled during active disease. The chain couples TRBV7-3 to TRBJ1-1; D call uncertain. The CDR3 sequence: CASSQEANTEAFF. CDR3 nucleotides: TGTGCCAGCAGTCAAGAGGCGAACACTGAAGCTTTCTTT.